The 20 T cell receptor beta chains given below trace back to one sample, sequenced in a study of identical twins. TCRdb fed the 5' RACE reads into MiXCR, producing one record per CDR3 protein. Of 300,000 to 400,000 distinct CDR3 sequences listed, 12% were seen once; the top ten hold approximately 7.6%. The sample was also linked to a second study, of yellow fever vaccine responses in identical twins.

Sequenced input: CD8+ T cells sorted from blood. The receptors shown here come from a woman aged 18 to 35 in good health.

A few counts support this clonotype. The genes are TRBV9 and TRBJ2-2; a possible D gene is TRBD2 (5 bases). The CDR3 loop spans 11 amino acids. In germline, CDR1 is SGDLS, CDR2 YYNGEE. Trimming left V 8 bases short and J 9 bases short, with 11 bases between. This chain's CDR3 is CASGGSRELFF. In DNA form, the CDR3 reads TGTGCCAGTGGAGGCAGCAGGGAGCTGTTTTTT.

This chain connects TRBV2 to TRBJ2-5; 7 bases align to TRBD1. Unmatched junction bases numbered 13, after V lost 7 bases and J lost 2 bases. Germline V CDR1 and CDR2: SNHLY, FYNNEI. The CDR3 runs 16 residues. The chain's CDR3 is CASTTLHRTGQETQYF. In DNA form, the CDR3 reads TGTGCCAGCACCACACTACACAGGACAGGTCAAGAGACCCAGTACTTC.

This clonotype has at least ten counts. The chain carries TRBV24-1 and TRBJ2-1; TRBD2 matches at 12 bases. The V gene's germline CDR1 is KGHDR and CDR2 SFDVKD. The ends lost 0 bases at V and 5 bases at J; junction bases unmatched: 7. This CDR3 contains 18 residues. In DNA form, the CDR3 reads TGTGCCACCAGTGATTTGCCCGCAACTAGCGGGGGGAACAATGAGCAGTTCTTC. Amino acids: CATSDLPATSGGNNEQFF.

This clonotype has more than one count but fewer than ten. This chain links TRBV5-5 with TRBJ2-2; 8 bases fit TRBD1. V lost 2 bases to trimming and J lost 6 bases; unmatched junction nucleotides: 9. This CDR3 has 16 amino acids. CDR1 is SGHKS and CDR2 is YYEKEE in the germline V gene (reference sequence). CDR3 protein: CASSLDRGGGSGELFF. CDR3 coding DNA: TGTGCCAGCAGCTTAGACAGGGGAGGAGGGTCCGGGGAGCTGTTTTTT.

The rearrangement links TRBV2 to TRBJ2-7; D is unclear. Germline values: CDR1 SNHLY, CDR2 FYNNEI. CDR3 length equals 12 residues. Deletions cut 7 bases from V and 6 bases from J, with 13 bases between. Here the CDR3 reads CASNPAEPEQYF. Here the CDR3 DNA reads TGTGCCAGCAACCCCGCTGAGCCCGAGCAGTACTTC.

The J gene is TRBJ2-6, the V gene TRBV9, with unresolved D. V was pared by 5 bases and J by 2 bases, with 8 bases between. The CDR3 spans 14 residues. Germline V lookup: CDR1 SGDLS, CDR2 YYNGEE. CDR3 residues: CASRSYTGANVLTF. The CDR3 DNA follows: TGTGCCAGCAGATCCTACACTGGGGCCAACGTCCTGACTTTC.

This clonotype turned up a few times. DNA for the CDR3: TGTGCCAGCCGAGGCTGGCGGGAGAGCTCCTACGAGCAGTACTTC. This gives the protein CASRGWRESSYEQYF. The J gene is TRBJ2-7, the V gene TRBV27; 7 positions agree with TRBD2. The CDR3 length is 15 residues. V lost 8 bases and J lost 0; bases outside the gene matches: 10. CDR1 is MNHEY, CDR2 SMNVEV, per germline (reference sequence).

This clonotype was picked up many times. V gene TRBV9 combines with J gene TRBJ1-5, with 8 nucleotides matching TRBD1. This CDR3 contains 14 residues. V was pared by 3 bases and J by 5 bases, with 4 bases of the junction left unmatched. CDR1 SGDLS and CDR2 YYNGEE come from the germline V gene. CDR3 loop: CASSEGQGHQPQHF. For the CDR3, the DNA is TGTGCCAGCAGCGAAGGACAGGGACATCAGCCCCAGCATTTT.

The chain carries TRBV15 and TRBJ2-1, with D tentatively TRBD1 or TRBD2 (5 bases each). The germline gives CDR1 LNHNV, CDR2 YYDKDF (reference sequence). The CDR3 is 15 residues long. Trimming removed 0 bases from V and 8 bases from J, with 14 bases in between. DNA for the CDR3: TGTGCCACCAGCAGAGATTTTGGGGGATACGATGAGCAGTTCTTC. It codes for CATSRDFGGYDEQFF.

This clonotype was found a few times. The CDR3 sequence is CASSWTPGLALNNEQFF. The CDR3 bases are TGTGCCAGCAGTTGGACCCCGGGACTCGCGCTAAACAATGAGCAGTTCTTC. V gene TRBV28 combines with J gene TRBJ2-1, with D possibly TRBD2 on 6 matching bases. CDR3 size: 17 residues. Deletions cut 4 bases from V and 5 bases from J, with 21 bases between. The germline V gene encodes CDR1 MDHEN and CDR2 SYDVKM.

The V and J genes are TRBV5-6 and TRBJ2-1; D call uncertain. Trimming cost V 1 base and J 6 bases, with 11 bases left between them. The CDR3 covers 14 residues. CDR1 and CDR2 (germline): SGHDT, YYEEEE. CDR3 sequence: CASSLTDGFNEQFF. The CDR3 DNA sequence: TGTGCCAGCAGCTTGACGGACGGCTTCAATGAGCAGTTCTTC.

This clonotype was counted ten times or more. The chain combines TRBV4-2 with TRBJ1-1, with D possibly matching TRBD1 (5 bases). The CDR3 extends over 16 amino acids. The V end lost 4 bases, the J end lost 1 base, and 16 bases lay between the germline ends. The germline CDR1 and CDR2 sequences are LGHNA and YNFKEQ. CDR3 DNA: TGTGCCAGCAGCCCTAGGGACGGAAATCAGAACACTGAAGCTTTCTTT. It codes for CASSPRDGNQNTEAFF.

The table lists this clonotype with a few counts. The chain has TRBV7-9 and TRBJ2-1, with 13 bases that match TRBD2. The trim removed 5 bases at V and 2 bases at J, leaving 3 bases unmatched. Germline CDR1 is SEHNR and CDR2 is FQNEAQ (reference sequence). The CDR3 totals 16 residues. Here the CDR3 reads CASSGGTSGAYNEQFF. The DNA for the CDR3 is TGTGCCAGCAGCGGCGGGACTAGCGGGGCCTACAATGAGCAGTTCTTC.

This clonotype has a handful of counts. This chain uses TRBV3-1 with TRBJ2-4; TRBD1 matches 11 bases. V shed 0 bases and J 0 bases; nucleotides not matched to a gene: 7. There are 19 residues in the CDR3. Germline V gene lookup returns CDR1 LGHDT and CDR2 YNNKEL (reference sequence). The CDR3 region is CASSQEGQGAPLAKNIQYF. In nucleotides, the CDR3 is TGTGCCAGCAGCCAAGAAGGACAGGGGGCCCCACTAGCCAAAAACATTCAGTACTTC.

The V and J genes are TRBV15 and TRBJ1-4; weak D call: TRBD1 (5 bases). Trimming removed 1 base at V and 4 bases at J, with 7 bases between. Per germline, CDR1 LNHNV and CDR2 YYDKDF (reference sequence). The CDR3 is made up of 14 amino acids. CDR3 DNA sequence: TGTGCCACCAGCAGAGGGGGGGATAATGAAAAACTGTTTTTT. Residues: CATSRGGDNEKLFF.

Written as DNA, the CDR3 is TGCGCCAGCAGCCAAGATCGCGGGGGCGCAGATACGCAGTATTTT. It is translated as CASSQDRGGADTQYF. This chain links TRBV4-1 with TRBJ2-3; the D gene is possibly TRBD2 (7 bases). Germline lookup yields CDR1 MGHRA and CDR2 YSYEKL. V lost 0 bases, J lost 4 bases, and 11 bases lay in between. The CDR3 contains 15 residues.

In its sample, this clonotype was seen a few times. The CDR3 protein is CASSMDRMERTQYF. CDR3 in DNA: TGTGCCAGCAGCATGGACAGGATGGAGCGAACGCAGTATTTT. The genes are TRBV7-8 and TRBJ2-3; 7 bases match TRBD1. The CDR3 runs 14 residues. CDR1 is SGHVS, CDR2 FQNEAQ, per germline. V lost 5 bases to trimming and J lost 9 bases; unmatched junction nucleotides: 11.

Written as DNA, the CDR3 is TGTGCCAGCAGTTTTTCCAGGCCTGGCGGGGAGCTGTTTTTT. Translated, it gives CASSFSRPGGELFF. This chain links TRBV28 with TRBJ2-2, with D hard to call. Germline-derived CDR1 and CDR2 are MDHEN and SYDVKM. CDR3 length equals 14 residues. Trimming removed 3 bases at V and 7 bases at J, with 12 bases between.

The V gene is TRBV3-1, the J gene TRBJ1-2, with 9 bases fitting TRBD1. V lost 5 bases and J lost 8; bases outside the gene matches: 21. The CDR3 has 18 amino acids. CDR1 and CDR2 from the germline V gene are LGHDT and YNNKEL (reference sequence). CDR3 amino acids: CASSFIHGTGLVPRGYTF. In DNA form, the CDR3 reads TGTGCCAGCAGCTTCATCCACGGGACAGGGTTGGTACCCAGAGGCTACACCTTC. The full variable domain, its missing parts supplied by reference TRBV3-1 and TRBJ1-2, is DTAVSQTPKYLVTQMGNDKSIKCEQNLGHDTMYWYKQDSKKFLKIMFSYNNKELIINETVPNRFSPKSPDKAHLNLHINSLELGDSAVYFCASSFIHGTGLVPRGYTFGSGTRLTVV.

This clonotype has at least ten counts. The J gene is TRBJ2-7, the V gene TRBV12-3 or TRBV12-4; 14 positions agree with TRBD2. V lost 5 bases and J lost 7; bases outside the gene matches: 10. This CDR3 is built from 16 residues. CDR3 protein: CASSPTGLAGVGEQYF. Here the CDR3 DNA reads TGTGCCAGCAGTCCGACGGGACTAGCGGGAGTTGGGGAGCAGTACTTC.